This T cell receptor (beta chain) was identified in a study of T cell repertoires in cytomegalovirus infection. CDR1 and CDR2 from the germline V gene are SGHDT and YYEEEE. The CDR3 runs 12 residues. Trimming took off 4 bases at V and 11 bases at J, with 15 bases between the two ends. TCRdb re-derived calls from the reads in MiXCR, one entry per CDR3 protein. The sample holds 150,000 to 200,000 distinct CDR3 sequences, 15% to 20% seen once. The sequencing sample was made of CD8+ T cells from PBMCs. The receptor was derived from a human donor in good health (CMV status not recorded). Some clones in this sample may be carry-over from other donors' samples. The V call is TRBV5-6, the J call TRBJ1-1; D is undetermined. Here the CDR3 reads CASSLGAGSAFF. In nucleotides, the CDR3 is TGTGCCAGCAGCCTGGGAGCGGGGTCCGCTTTCTTT.